These 16 T cell receptor beta chains were all obtained from the same sample, sequenced in a study of PD-1 blockade in mismatch repair-deficient tumors. The repertoire was sequenced with immunoSEQ multiplex PCR; TCRdb's copy has only in-frame clones and lacks some. This sample yields under 50,000 clones, of which about 85% are seen a single time; over 20% belongs to the top ten. The source material was peripheral blood, sampled 4 weeks after starting pembrolizumab. The origin of the receptors is an adult with mismatch repair-deficient cancer.

The chain recombines TRBV6-1 with TRBJ2-7, with 8 nucleotides matching TRBD2. V shed 6 bases and J 3 bases; nucleotides not matched to a gene: 4. There are 13 residues in the CDR3. Looked up from germline, CDR1 is MNHNS and CDR2 is SASEGT. CDR3 loop: CASRPGGIYEQYF. Here the CDR3 DNA reads TGTGCCAGCAGGCCGGGAGGGATCTACGAGCAGTACTTC.

This sequence joins TRBV19 and TRBJ1-1; a possible D gene is TRBD1 (6 bases). CDR3 length: 13 amino acids. Per the germline V gene, CDR1 is LNHDA and CDR2 is SQIVND (reference sequence). Trimming left V 7 bases short and J 8 bases short, with 17 bases between. The DNA for the CDR3 is TGTGCCAGTAACCCATCGACAGGCGCCGAAGCTTTCTTT. Its protein product is CASNPSTGAEAFF.

In its sample, this clone was seen once. The chain combines TRBV6-1 with TRBJ2-6; a possible D gene is TRBD2 (6 bases). V lost 3 bases to trimming and J lost 2 bases, with 20 bases between them. Germline lookup yields CDR1 MNHNS and CDR2 SASEGT. The CDR3 totals 19 residues. This CDR3 is CASSERGGNIGAGANVLTF. For the CDR3, the DNA is TGTGCCAGCAGTGAGCGAGGAGGGAATATAGGGGCTGGGGCCAACGTCCTGACTTTC.

V usage is TRBV19 and J usage is TRBJ1-5, with 9 nucleotides matching TRBD1. The germline V gene has CDR1 LNHDA and CDR2 SQIVND (reference sequence). V lost 5 bases, J lost 2 bases, and 7 bases stayed unmatched. This CDR3 contains 16 residues. The CDR3 sequence is CASSSRQGGGNQPQHF. CDR3 nucleotides: TGTGCCAGTAGTTCCCGACAGGGGGGAGGCAATCAGCCCCAGCATTTT. The entire variable domain, with the rest obtained from reference TRBV19 and TRBJ1-5, is as follows: DGGITQSPKYLFRKEGQNVTLSCEQNLNHDAMYWYRQDPGQGLRLIYYSQIVNDFQKGDIAEGYSVSREKKESFPLTVTSAQKNPTAFYLCASSSRQGGGNQPQHFGDGTRLSIL.

This clone was seen repeatedly, ten times or more. The chain couples TRBV6-1 to TRBJ2-1; 12 bases line up with TRBD2. V trimming: 0 bases; J trimming: 10 bases; junction bases outside the gene matches: 4. This CDR3 contains 15 residues. The germline gives CDR1 MNHNS, CDR2 SASEGT. The CDR3 sequence: CASSEATSGSHEQFF. The DNA of the CDR3 is TGTGCCAGCAGTGAAGCGACTAGCGGGAGCCACGAGCAGTTCTTC.

The chain links TRBV29-1 to TRBJ2-7, with a tentative D call TRBD2 (6 bases). V lost 5 bases to trimming and J lost 0 bases, with 8 bases between them. Germline V gene sequence: CDR1 SQVTM, CDR2 ANQGSEA. This CDR3 is 12 amino acids long. The CDR3 protein is CSVQTSSYEQYF. CDR3 nucleotides: TGCAGCGTTCAGACTAGCTCCTACGAGCAGTACTTC.

The chain employs TRBV4-3 and TRBJ2-6; 8 bases map to TRBD1. The CDR3 runs to 17 residues. Germline assignment: CDR1 LGHNA and CDR2 YSLEER. The junction had 7 bases not matched to a gene; V was cut back by 5 bases and J by 1 base. This chain's CDR3 is CASSFDRGGSGANVLTF. In DNA, the CDR3 is TGCGCCAGCAGCTTTGACAGGGGTGGGTCTGGGGCCAACGTCCTGACTTTC.

A single count supports this clone. The chain uses TRBV5-1 and TRBJ1-2; perhaps TRBD1 as D (5 bases). CDR1 SGHRS and CDR2 YFSETQ come from the germline V gene. The germline V and J ends were trimmed by 1 base and 6 bases, with 10 bases remaining between them. There are 13 residues in the CDR3. CDR3 DNA sequence: TGCGCCAGCAGCTTGCCCGGGGGTAATGGCTACACCTTC. Translation: CASSLPGGNGYTF.

The chain employs TRBV11-2 and TRBJ2-3, with 12 bases aligning to TRBD2. The CDR3 extends over 16 amino acids. V gave up 5 bases and J gave up 4 bases; unmatched junction bases: 7. Looked up from germline, CDR1 is SGHAT and CDR2 is FQNNGV. Here the CDR3 DNA reads TGTGCCAGCAGCGCCCGACTAGCGGGAGTAGCAGATACGCAGTATTTT. Translation gives CASSARLAGVADTQYF.

The CDR3 DNA follows: TGTGCCAGCTACGGAGGCTCCACGAACACCGGGGAGCTGTTTTTT. Protein: CASYGGSTNTGELFF. The J gene is TRBJ2-2, the V gene TRBV6-5; D perhaps matches TRBD2 (5 bases). This CDR3 has 15 amino acids. Trimming stripped 8 bases from V and 0 bases from J, with 13 bases between. Per the germline V gene, CDR1 is MNHEY and CDR2 is SVGAGI.

The chain has TRBV9 and TRBJ1-2; D is ambiguous. Germline loops: CDR1 SGDLS, CDR2 YYNGEE. V was cut by 4 bases and J by 2 bases, with 18 bases left in between. This CDR3 has 16 residues. The CDR3 bases are TGTGCCAGCAGCTCCGGGTTAGGGTCGGTAAACTATGGCTACACCTTC. It encodes CASSSGLGSVNYGYTF.

This chain links TRBV4-1 with TRBJ2-2; possible D gene TRBD1, 6 bases. Germline assignment: CDR1 MGHRA and CDR2 YSYEKL. Trimming shortened V by 4 bases and J by 1 base, and 13 bases separated the two germline ends. This CDR3 is 16 amino acids long. As DNA, the CDR3 is TGCGCCAGCAGCCGGGCGCAGGGGCTGAACACCGGGGAGCTGTTTTTT. Translated: CASSRAQGLNTGELFF.

This rearrangement joins TRBV10-3 to TRBJ1-3, with TRBD1 as a possible D gene (5 bases). The germline CDR1 and CDR2 sequences are ENHRY and SYGVKD. The CDR3 length is 16 residues. V dropped 4 bases and J dropped 2 bases, with 15 bases sitting between them. The CDR3 reads CAISGVPGKPGNTIYF. CDR3 in DNA: TGTGCCATCAGTGGAGTTCCAGGGAAGCCTGGAAACACCATATATTTT.

The chain combines TRBV30 with TRBJ2-7; the D call may be TRBD1 or TRBD2 (6 bases each). Per the germline V gene, CDR1 is GTSNPN and CDR2 is SVGIG (reference sequence). This CDR3 has 12 residues. The germline V and J ends were trimmed by 3 bases and 6 bases, with 12 bases remaining between them. CDR3 sequence reads: CAWSLGGREQYF. The CDR3 DNA reads TGTGCCTGGAGCCTAGGGGGGCGCGAGCAGTACTTC.

V usage is TRBV9 and J usage is TRBJ2-1, with 8 bases identical to TRBD2. Germline V gene sequence: CDR1 SGDLS, CDR2 YYNGEE. The CDR3 contains 15 residues. Trimming took 4 bases from V and 7 from J; bases not matched to a gene: 10. CDR3 amino acids: CASSRGAGVGNEQFF. The CDR3, as DNA: TGTGCCAGCAGCCGGGGAGCGGGAGTGGGTAATGAGCAGTTCTTC.

The chain is built from TRBV5-1 and TRBJ2-2, with 14 nucleotides matching TRBD2. The V gene's germline CDR1 is SGHRS and CDR2 YFSETQ. The J segment lost 4 bases and the V segment lost 4 bases, leaving 6 bases of the junction unmatched. The CDR3 contains 17 residues. The CDR3 spells CASSGGLAGGSTGELFF. For the CDR3, the DNA is TGCGCCAGCAGCGGAGGACTAGCGGGAGGAAGCACCGGGGAGCTGTTTTTT.